A single sample gave rise to the 9 T cell receptor beta chains below, sequenced in a study of T cell responses to AZD1222 COVID-19 vaccine. Generated by immunoSEQ multiplex PCR, the TCRdb table keeps only in-frame clones and is missing some. The data show tens of thousands of clones, with around 82% seen just once and roughly 21% held by the top ten. Source: peripheral blood, taken on day 0 of AZD1222 vaccination. The receptor source for this set is an adult in good health.

This chain connects TRBV28 to TRBJ1-2; D is perhaps TRBD1 (6 bases). Trimming left V 9 bases short and J 7 bases short, with 21 bases between. The CDR3 extends over 14 amino acids. CDR1 MDHEN and CDR2 SYDVKM come from the germline V gene. The CDR3 spells CASGPPGGLSGYTF. CDR3 sequence (DNA): TGTGCCAGTGGGCCTCCCGGGGGGCTGAGTGGCTACACCTTC.

The CDR3 loop reads CASSQVAYYEQYF. For the CDR3, the DNA is TGTGCCAGCAGCCAGGTGGCCTACTACGAGCAGTACTTC. This chain links TRBV12-3 or TRBV12-4 with TRBJ2-7; D is unclear. The CDR3 totals 13 residues. Trimming cost V 6 bases and J 3 bases, with 12 bases left between them.

DNA for the CDR3: TGTGCCAGCAGCCAAGAGTACTATGGCTACACCTTC. It translates to CASSQEYYGYTF. The V and J genes are TRBV14 and TRBJ1-2; D is unresolved. From germline, CDR1 is SGHDN and CDR2 FVKESK. V dropped 0 bases and J dropped 3 bases, with 2 bases sitting between them. The CDR3 loop spans 12 amino acids.

V is TRBV11-3 and J is TRBJ2-2; perhaps TRBD2 as D (5 bases). V lost 5 bases to trimming and J lost 5 bases, with 18 bases between them. The CDR3 contains 16 residues. The V gene's germline CDR1 is SGHNT and CDR2 YENEEA. The CDR3 sequence: CASSRWMGSGTGELFF. CDR3 bases: TGTGCCAGCAGCAGATGGATGGGCTCGGGAACCGGGGAGCTGTTTTTT.

V is TRBV25-1 and J is TRBJ1-5, with no clear D. The CDR3 contains 12 residues. Per germline, CDR1 MGHDK and CDR2 SYGVNS. Trimming shortened V by 2 bases and J by 2 bases, and 1 base separated the two germline ends. The CDR3 region is CASSEGNQPQHF. The CDR3 DNA reads as TGTGCCAGCAGTGAAGGCAATCAGCCCCAGCATTTT.

The rearrangement joins TRBV19 to TRBJ2-7; 10 bases match TRBD1. CDR1 is LNHDA, CDR2 SQIVND, per germline (reference sequence). J gave up 5 bases and V 3 bases, and 10 bases lay outside the gene matches. The CDR3 is made up of 16 amino acids. CDR3 sequence reads: CASSISYGTGVHEQYF. Here the CDR3 DNA reads TGTGCCAGTAGTATCTCCTACGGGACAGGGGTCCACGAGCAGTACTTC.

The chain carries TRBV15 and TRBJ1-4; D is perhaps TRBD1 (5 bases). V was trimmed by 2 bases and J by 6 bases, leaving 7 bases between them. The CDR3 covers 13 residues. Per the germline V gene, CDR1 is LNHNV and CDR2 is YYDKDF (reference sequence). The CDR3, as DNA: TGTGCCACCAGCAGACAGGGACATGAAAAACTGTTTTTT. Translated: CATSRQGHEKLFF.

The gene calls are TRBV6-4 and TRBJ2-3; TRBD2 matches 7 bases. This CDR3 is built from 14 residues. V shed 2 bases and J 2 bases; nucleotides not matched to a gene: 1. Per the germline V gene, CDR1 is MRHNA and CDR2 is SNTAGT. This CDR3 is CASSDGGDTDTQYF. The CDR3 DNA reads TGTGCCAGCAGTGACGGGGGGGACACAGATACGCAGTATTTT.

This clone appeared once. The V gene is TRBV6-5, the J gene TRBJ1-6; no clear D. Trimming cost V 2 bases and J 4 bases, with 6 bases left between them. Per the germline V gene, CDR1 is MNHEY and CDR2 is SVGAGI. There are 14 residues in the CDR3. Here the CDR3 DNA reads TGTGCCAGCAGTTACAGGGTTTATAATTCACCCCTCCACTTT. Amino acid sequence: CASSYRVYNSPLHF.